Below, 30 T cell receptor beta chains from the same sample are listed, as sequenced in a study of cytomegalovirus exposure and HLA in healthy donors. The PCR made use of 60 Vbeta and 13 Jbeta primers. The data were produced by immunoSEQ multiplex PCR, yet TCRdb's version contains in-frame clones alone and is incomplete. The sample lists 84,000 or so clones; about 77% were seen once. The sequenced sample consisted of PBMCs. Receptors originate from a man aged 50 to 59 in good health and CMV-seronegative.

This rearrangement joins TRBV9 to TRBJ1-6; 10 positions match TRBD1. In germline, CDR1 is SGDLS, CDR2 YYNGEE. This CDR3 is built from 16 residues. Trimming removed 3 bases from V and 8 bases from J; junction bases left unmatched: 8. The CDR3 DNA is TGTGCCAGCAGCGCAGGGACAGGGGAGAGAGATTCACCCCTCCACTTT. This translates into CASSAGTGERDSPLHF.

The CDR3 DNA follows: TGTGCCAGCACCTCCGGGACTAGCGGGGGAGGCTACAATGAGCAGTTCTTC. Residues: CASTSGTSGGGYNEQFF. The chain combines TRBV2 with TRBJ2-1; 14 bases are a match to TRBD2. CDR1 is SNHLY and CDR2 is FYNNEI in the germline V gene. Trimming took 7 bases from V and 3 from J; bases not matched to a gene: 8. The CDR3 has 17 residues. The whole variable domain, filled in from reference TRBV2 and TRBJ2-1, reads EPEVTQTPSHQVTQMGQEVILRCVPISNHLYFYWYRQILGQKVEFLVSFYNNEISEKSEIFDDQFSVERPDGSNFTLKIRSTKLEDSAMYFCASTSGTSGGGYNEQFFGPGTRLTVL.

This clone was seen just once. The V gene is TRBV12-5, the J gene TRBJ1-1; D might be TRBD1 (6 bases). CDR3 size: 12 residues. The V gene's germline CDR1 is LGHNT and CDR2 FRNRAP. Trimming left V 6 bases short and J 4 bases short, with 9 bases between. CDR3 DNA sequence: TGTGCTAGTGGAACAGGGCTCACTGAAGCTTTCTTT. Its protein is CASGTGLTEAFF. Together with reference TRBV12-5 and TRBJ1-1, the CDR3 gives the full variable domain: DARVTQTPRHKVTEMGQEVTMRCQPILGHNTVFWYRQTMMQGLELLAYFRNRAPLDDSGMPKDRFSAEMPDATLATLKIQPSEPRDSAVYFCASGTGLTEAFFGQGTRLTVV.

V usage is TRBV6-6 and J usage is TRBJ1-1; D gene unclear. This CDR3 spans 13 amino acids. CDR1 and CDR2 (germline): MNHNY, SVGAGI (reference sequence). V gave up 1 base and J gave up 7 bases, with 10 bases separating them. The CDR3: CASSYFRRVEAFF. The CDR3 DNA is TGTGCCAGCAGTTACTTTCGGCGGGTTGAAGCTTTCTTT.

The chain couples TRBV30 to TRBJ2-7; TRBD1 agrees at 7 bases. The CDR3 consists of 18 residues. The J segment lost 0 bases and the V segment lost 1 base, leaving 15 bases of the junction unmatched. Germline CDR1 is GTSNPN and CDR2 is SVGIG (reference sequence). Written as DNA, the CDR3 is TGTGCCTGGAGTGGTCAGCGCAAAGGGGGCTCATCCTCCTACGAGCAGTACTTC. It translates to CAWSGQRKGGSSSYEQYF. Full variable domain (outside the CDR3, taken from reference TRBV30 and TRBJ2-7): SQTIHQWPATLVQPVGSPLSLECTVEGTSNPNLYWYRQAAGRGLQLLFYSVGIGQISSEVPQNLSASRPQDRQFILSSKKLLLSDSGFYLCAWSGQRKGGSSSYEQYFGPGTRLTVT.

The V and J genes are TRBV4-3 and TRBJ2-3, with 7 nucleotides matching TRBD2. The CDR3 loop spans 18 amino acids. Germline CDR1 and CDR2: LGHNA and YSLEER. The V segment lost 3 bases and the J segment 8 bases; nucleotides outside the gene matches: 20. The CDR3: CASSHYLGEGPEGLTQYF. CDR3 nucleotides: TGCGCCAGCAGCCATTACCTGGGGGAGGGGCCTGAGGGACTTACGCAGTATTTT.

This clone has only a few counts. This chain connects TRBV27 to TRBJ2-5; D is uncertain. The CDR3 totals 14 residues. V was trimmed by 0 bases and J by 4 bases, leaving 9 bases between them. Germline V lookup: CDR1 MNHEY, CDR2 SMNVEV (reference sequence). The CDR3 loop is CASSLSANRETQYF. The CDR3 DNA follows: TGTGCCAGCAGTTTATCTGCTAATAGAGAGACCCAGTACTTC.

The CDR3 here is CASSYSKVVRGYTF. In nucleotides, the CDR3 is TGTGCCAGCAGTTACTCGAAAGTAGTACGGGGCTACACCTTC. V is TRBV6-5 and J is TRBJ1-2; D is unclear. The germline V and J ends were trimmed by 0 bases and 8 bases, with 13 bases remaining between them. Germline loops: CDR1 MNHEY, CDR2 SVGAGI. This CDR3 region has 14 residues.

The chain recombines TRBV28 with TRBJ2-7; unclear D gene. V gave up 3 bases and J gave up 12 bases, with 15 bases separating them. Germline V gene sequence: CDR1 MDHEN, CDR2 SYDVKM. This CDR3 has 12 residues. Here the CDR3 DNA reads TGTGCCAGCAGTTTCTTGGCAGGTAAATGGTACTTC. Translating it yields CASSFLAGKWYF. The variable domain in full, completed from reference TRBV28 and TRBJ2-7, reads DVKVTQSSRYLVKRTGEKVFLECVQDMDHENMFWYRQDPGLGLRLIYFSYDVKMKEKGDIPEGYSVSREKKERFSLILESASTNQTSMYLCASSFLAGKWYFGPGTRLTVT.

The chain uses TRBV11-2 and TRBJ1-1; D not certain. The V gene lost 6 bases and the J gene lost 5 bases, with 13 bases spanning the gap. This CDR3 contains 13 residues. In germline, CDR1 is SGHAT, CDR2 FQNNGV. CDR3 in amino acids: CASSVGWRTEAFF. CDR3 sequence (DNA): TGTGCCAGCAGTGTAGGGTGGAGGACTGAAGCTTTCTTT.

The V gene is TRBV5-8, the J gene TRBJ1-6, with TRBD1 as a possible D gene (6 bases). The germline CDR1 and CDR2 sequences are SGHTS and YDEGEE. Deletions cut 2 bases from V and 7 bases from J, with 16 bases between. The CDR3 contains 16 residues. CDR3 in DNA: TGTGCCAGCAGCTTACAGGGACGGTGGGGGAATTCACCCCTCCACTTT. It yields the protein CASSLQGRWGNSPLHF.

This clone was recorded at least ten times. CDR3 residues: CASSTGGAGNTIYF. DNA for the CDR3: TGCGCCAGCAGCACGGGAGGAGCTGGAAACACCATATATTTT. This chain joins TRBV5-1 and TRBJ1-3; D not certain. Germline lookup yields CDR1 SGHRS and CDR2 YFSETQ. Deletions cut 4 bases from V and 2 bases from J, with 10 bases between. The CDR3 contains 14 residues.

The chain links TRBV19 to TRBJ1-5; D may be TRBD1 (5 bases). Germline lookup yields CDR1 LNHDA and CDR2 SQIVND (reference sequence). The CDR3 length is 14 residues. The V end lost 7 bases, the J end lost 2 bases, and 12 bases lay between the germline ends. CDR3 sequence (DNA): TGTGCCAGTATGCGGGACGGAGGCAATCAGCCCCAGCATTTT. It yields the protein CASMRDGGNQPQHF.

The genes are TRBV6-5 and TRBJ1-1; D uncertain. The CDR3 contains 12 residues. The V gene's germline CDR1 is MNHEY and CDR2 SVGAGI. Trimming left V 6 bases short and J 1 base short, with 6 bases between. The DNA of the CDR3 is TGTGCCAGCAGCGGTACGAACACTGAAGCTTTCTTT. As protein: CASSGTNTEAFF.

This clone was found once. This chain joins TRBV13 and TRBJ2-6; tentative D call: TRBD2 (7 bases). The CDR3 totals 18 residues. The germline V and J ends were trimmed by 5 bases and 0 bases, with 17 bases remaining between them. Germline V gene lookup returns CDR1 PRHDT and CDR2 FYEKMQ (reference sequence). This chain's CDR3 is CASSRWGRGFSGANVLTF. Here the CDR3 DNA reads TGTGCCAGCAGCCGCTGGGGGCGGGGGTTCTCTGGGGCCAACGTCCTGACTTTC.

About this clone: The junction departs from germline at one end; a sequencing error may be responsible. The chain recombines TRBV4-1 with TRBJ2-3, with a tentative D call TRBD1 (5 bases). This CDR3 has 14 amino acids. Germline assignment: CDR1 MGHRA and CDR2 YSYEKL. The CDR3 loop reads CASSQVSDTGTQYF. In DNA, the CDR3 is TGCGCCAGCAGCCAGGTCAGTGACACAGGTACGCAGTATTTT.

The chain carries TRBV2 and TRBJ2-7; perhaps TRBD2 as D (6 bases). The germline V gene has CDR1 SNHLY and CDR2 FYNNEI. This CDR3 region has 13 residues. V was clipped by 5 bases and J by 5 bases, with 13 bases between them. The CDR3 coding sequence is TGTGCCAGCAGTCCTCCCAGGAGGGACGAGCAGTACTTC. This gives the protein CASSPPRRDEQYF. Combining the CDR3 with reference TRBV2 and TRBJ2-7 gives the whole variable domain EPEVTQTPSHQVTQMGQEVILRCVPISNHLYFYWYRQILGQKVEFLVSFYNNEISEKSEIFDDQFSVERPDGSNFTLKIRSTKLEDSAMYFCASSPPRRDEQYFGPGTRLTVT.

A single count supports this clone. The rearrangement uses TRBV5-1 and TRBJ2-5, with 12 bases fitting TRBD2. The junction had 8 bases not matched to a gene; V was cut back by 0 bases and J by 2 bases. The CDR3 consists of 18 residues. CDR1 and CDR2 from the germline V gene are SGHRS and YFSETQ. CDR3 nucleotides: TGCGCCAGCAGCTTGGGTCAGACTAGCGGGGGTCTTCAAGAGACCCAGTACTTC. It specifies CASSLGQTSGGLQETQYF.

This rearrangement joins TRBV10-3 to TRBJ2-5; TRBD1 matches at 9 bases. TRBJ2-7 matches the DNA end more closely, so the J call is doubtful. The CDR3 runs 14 residues. CDR1 and CDR2 from the germline V gene are ENHRY and SYGVKD. In DNA form, the CDR3 reads TGTGCCATCAGAGGGACAGGGTATCCCTACGAGCAGTACTTC. It translates to CAIRGTGYPYEQYF.

CDR3 DNA sequence: TGTGCCAGTAGTCTTCAGGCTAACTCCTACAATGAGCAGTTCTTC. It specifies CASSLQANSYNEQFF. The gene calls are TRBV19 and TRBJ2-1; D unclear. The germline V gene has CDR1 LNHDA and CDR2 SQIVND (reference sequence). There are 15 residues in the CDR3. Trimming shortened V by 5 bases and J by 0 bases, and 11 bases separated the two germline ends.

The genes are TRBV6-5 and TRBJ2-3; TRBD2 matches at 12 bases. V shed 6 bases and J 5 bases; nucleotides not matched to a gene: 6. This CDR3 has 15 amino acids. Germline assignment: CDR1 MNHEY and CDR2 SVGAGI. In DNA form, the CDR3 reads TGTGCCAGCAGCCAACTAGCGGGGGGTGGAGATACGCAGTATTTT. Protein product: CASSQLAGGGDTQYF.

The chain couples TRBV10-1 to TRBJ2-1; 8 bases are shared with TRBD1. V lost 4 bases and J lost 5; bases outside the gene matches: 4. Germline V gives CDR1 WNHNN, CDR2 SYGVQD (reference sequence). CDR3 length: 14 amino acids. In DNA, the CDR3 is TGCGCCAGCAGTGTGGACAGGGCCAACAATGAGCAGTTCTTC. This codes for CASSVDRANNEQFF.

The chain uses TRBV11-3 and TRBJ2-3, with 7 bases identical to TRBD2. The CDR3 length is 14 residues. From germline, CDR1 is SGHNT and CDR2 YENEEA. V was clipped by 5 bases and J by 6 bases; unmatched bases: 8. The CDR3 sequence is CASSKRGEGDTQYF. DNA of the CDR3: TGTGCCAGCAGCAAGCGGGGAGAGGGGGATACGCAGTATTTT.

In nucleotides, the CDR3 is TGTGCCAGTAGTACCCCCGGGGATCCCACTAATGAAAAACTGTTTTTT. Protein sequence: CASSTPGDPTNEKLFF. The V gene is TRBV19, the J gene TRBJ1-4; D remains unclear. Per the germline V gene, CDR1 is LNHDA and CDR2 is SQIVND (reference sequence). CDR3 length: 16 residues. Trimming took off 4 bases at V and 2 bases at J, with 14 bases between the two ends.

This clone was detected once. The genes are TRBV5-4 and TRBJ2-3, with a possible D match to TRBD2 (6 bases). Germline CDR1 and CDR2: SGHNT and YYREEE (reference sequence). This CDR3 comprises 14 residues. V was shortened by 4 bases and J by 1 base, with 10 bases between the two germline ends. This chain's CDR3 is CASSLGLGTDTQYF. CDR3 coding DNA: TGTGCCAGCAGCCTGGGACTGGGCACAGATACGCAGTATTTT. The full variable domain, rest sourced from reference TRBV5-4 and TRBJ2-3, is ETGVTQSPTHLIKTRGQQVTLRCSSQSGHNTVSWYQQALGQGPQFIFQYYREEENGRGNFPPRFSGLQFPNYSSELNVNALELDDSALYLCASSLGLGTDTQYFGPGTRLTVL.

In this sample, this clone turned up a few times. This chain joins TRBV6-1 and TRBJ2-1; D gene ambiguous. The CDR3 has 12 residues. Trimming cost V 3 bases and J 7 bases, with 7 bases left between them. The germline gives CDR1 MNHNS, CDR2 SASEGT. The CDR3 nucleotides read TGTGCCAGCAGTGAGGCGCGGAATGAGCAGTTCTTC. This codes for CASSEARNEQFF.

This clone showed up just a few times. The chain links TRBV4-3 to TRBJ2-4; possibly TRBD1 for D (5 bases). V was clipped by 0 bases and J by 1 base, with 10 bases between them. This CDR3 region has 16 residues. Germline-derived CDR1 and CDR2 are LGHNA and YSLEER. CDR3 residues: CASSQDLAGAKNIQYF. DNA for the CDR3: TGCGCCAGCAGCCAAGATCTGGCAGGGGCCAAAAACATTCAGTACTTC.

V gene TRBV6-6 combines with J gene TRBJ2-1, with 8 nucleotides matching TRBD1. In germline, CDR1 is MNHNY, CDR2 SVGAGI (reference sequence). The CDR3 is 14 amino acids. The V gene end was trimmed by 11 bases and the J gene end by 8 bases; junction bases not matched to a gene: 14. CDR3 region: CAGNRQGARDEQFF. CDR3 bases: TGTGCCGGCAACAGGCAGGGGGCGAGAGATGAGCAGTTCTTC.

The rearrangement links TRBV5-1 to TRBJ2-3, with 8 bases fitting TRBD1. The CDR3 contains 16 residues. Looked up from germline, CDR1 is SGHRS and CDR2 is YFSETQ. With V trimmed by 3 bases and J by 3 bases, 9 bases remained unmatched. The CDR3 region has the DNA TGCGCCAGCAGCTCGACTCGGACAGGGAGAACAGATACGCAGTATTTT. Translating it yields CASSSTRTGRTDTQYF.

This clone has a handful of counts. This rearrangement joins TRBV5-1 to TRBJ2-2; 9 bases line up with TRBD1. This CDR3 has 15 amino acids. V dropped 7 bases and J dropped 5; count of bases not matched to a gene: 9. Germline loops: CDR1 SGHRS, CDR2 YFSETQ. CDR3 residues: CASGYYGTGTGELFF. The CDR3 DNA reads as TGCGCCAGCGGATACTACGGGACAGGGACCGGGGAGCTGTTTTTT.